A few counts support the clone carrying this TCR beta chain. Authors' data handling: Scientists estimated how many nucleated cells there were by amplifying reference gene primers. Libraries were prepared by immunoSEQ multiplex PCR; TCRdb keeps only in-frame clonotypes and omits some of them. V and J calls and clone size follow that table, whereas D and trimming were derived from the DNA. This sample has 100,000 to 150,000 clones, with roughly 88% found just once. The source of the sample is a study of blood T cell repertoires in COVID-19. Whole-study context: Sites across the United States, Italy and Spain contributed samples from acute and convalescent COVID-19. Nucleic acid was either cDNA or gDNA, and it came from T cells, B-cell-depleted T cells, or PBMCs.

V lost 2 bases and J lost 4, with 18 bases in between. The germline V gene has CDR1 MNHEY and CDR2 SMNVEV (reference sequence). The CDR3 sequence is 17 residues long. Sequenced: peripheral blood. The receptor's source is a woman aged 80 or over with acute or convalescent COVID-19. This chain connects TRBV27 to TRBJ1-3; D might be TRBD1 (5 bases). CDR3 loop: CASSLRPGGLGGNTIYF. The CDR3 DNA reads TGTGCCAGCAGTTTACGCCCTGGGGGACTTGGGGGAAACACCATATATTTT.